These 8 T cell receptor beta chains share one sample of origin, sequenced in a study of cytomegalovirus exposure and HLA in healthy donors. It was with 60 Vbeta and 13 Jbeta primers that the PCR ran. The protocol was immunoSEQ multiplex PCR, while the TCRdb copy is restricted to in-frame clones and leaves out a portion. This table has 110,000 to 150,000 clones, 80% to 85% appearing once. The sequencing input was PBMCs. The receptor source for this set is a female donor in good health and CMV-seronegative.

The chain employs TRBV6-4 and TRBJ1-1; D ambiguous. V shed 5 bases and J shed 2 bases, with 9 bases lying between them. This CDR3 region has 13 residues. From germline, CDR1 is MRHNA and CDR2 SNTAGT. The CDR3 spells CASSRTGNTEAFF. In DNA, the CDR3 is TGTGCCAGCAGTCGGACGGGAAACACTGAAGCTTTCTTT.

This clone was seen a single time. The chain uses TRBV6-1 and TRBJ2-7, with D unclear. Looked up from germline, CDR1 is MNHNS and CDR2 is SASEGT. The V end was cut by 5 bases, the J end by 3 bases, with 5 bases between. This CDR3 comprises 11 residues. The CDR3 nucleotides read TGTGCCAGCAGTCCTCGCTACGAGCAGTACTTC. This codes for CASSPRYEQYF.

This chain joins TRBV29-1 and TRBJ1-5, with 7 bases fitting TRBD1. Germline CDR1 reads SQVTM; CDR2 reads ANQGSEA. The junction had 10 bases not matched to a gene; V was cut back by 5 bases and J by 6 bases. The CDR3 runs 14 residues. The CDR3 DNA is TGCAGCGTTCCTTCCGGGACAGAGGGTCAGCCCCAGCATTTT. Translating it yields CSVPSGTEGQPQHF.

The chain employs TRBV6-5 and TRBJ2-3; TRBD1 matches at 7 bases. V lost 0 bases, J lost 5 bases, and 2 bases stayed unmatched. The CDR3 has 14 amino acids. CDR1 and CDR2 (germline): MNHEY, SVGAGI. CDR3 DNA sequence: TGTGCCAGCAGTTACTCGCAGGGGGTAGATACGCAGTATTTT. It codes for CASSYSQGVDTQYF.

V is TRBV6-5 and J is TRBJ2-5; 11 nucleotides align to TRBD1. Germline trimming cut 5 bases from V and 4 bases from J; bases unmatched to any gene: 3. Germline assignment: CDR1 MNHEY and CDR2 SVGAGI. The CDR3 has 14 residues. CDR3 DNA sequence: TGTGCCAGCAGTGGAGGGACAGGGGGAGAGACCCAGTACTTC. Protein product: CASSGGTGGETQYF.

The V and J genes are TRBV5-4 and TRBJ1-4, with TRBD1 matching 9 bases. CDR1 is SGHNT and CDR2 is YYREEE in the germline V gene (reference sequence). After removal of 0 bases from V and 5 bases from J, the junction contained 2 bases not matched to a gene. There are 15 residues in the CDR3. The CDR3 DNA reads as TGTGCCAGCAGCTTGGGACAGGGGGGGAATGAAAAACTGTTTTTT. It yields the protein CASSLGQGGNEKLFF.

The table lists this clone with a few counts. CDR3 protein: CASSYSPQVGHNEQYF. As DNA, the CDR3 is TGTGCCAGCAGTTACTCCCCCCAGGTTGGGCACAACGAGCAGTACTTC. The V call is TRBV6-5, the J call TRBJ2-7; D is uncertain. V was pared by 0 bases and J by 5 bases, with 17 bases between. The germline V gene encodes CDR1 MNHEY and CDR2 SVGAGI. The CDR3 length is 16 residues.

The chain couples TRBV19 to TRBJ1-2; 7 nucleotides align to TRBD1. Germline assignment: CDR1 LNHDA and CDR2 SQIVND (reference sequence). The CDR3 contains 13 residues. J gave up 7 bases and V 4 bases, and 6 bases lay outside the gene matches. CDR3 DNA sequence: TGTGCCAGTAGTAAGACAGGGTTTGCTGGCTACACCTTC. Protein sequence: CASSKTGFAGYTF.